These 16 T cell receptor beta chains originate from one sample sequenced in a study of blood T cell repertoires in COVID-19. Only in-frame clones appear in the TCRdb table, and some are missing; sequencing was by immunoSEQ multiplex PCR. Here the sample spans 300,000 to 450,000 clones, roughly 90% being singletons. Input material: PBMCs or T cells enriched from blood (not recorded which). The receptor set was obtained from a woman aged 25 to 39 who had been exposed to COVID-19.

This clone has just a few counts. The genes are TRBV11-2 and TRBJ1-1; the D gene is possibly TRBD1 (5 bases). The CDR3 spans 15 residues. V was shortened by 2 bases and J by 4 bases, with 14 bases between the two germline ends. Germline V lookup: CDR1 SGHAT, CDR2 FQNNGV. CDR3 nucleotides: TGTGCCAGCAGCTTAATCTTGGGGGGAGGCACTGAAGCTTTCTTT. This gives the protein CASSLILGGGTEAFF.

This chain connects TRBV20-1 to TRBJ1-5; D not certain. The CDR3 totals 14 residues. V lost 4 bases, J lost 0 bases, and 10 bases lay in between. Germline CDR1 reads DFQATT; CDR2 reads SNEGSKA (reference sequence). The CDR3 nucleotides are TGCAGTGCTACTGACCCAAATAGCAATCAGCCCCAGCATTTT. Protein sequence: CSATDPNSNQPQHF.

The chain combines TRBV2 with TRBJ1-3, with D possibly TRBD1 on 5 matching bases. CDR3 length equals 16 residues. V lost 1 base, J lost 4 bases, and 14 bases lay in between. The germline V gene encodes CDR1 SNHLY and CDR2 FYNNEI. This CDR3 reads CASSEGGQGHGNTIYF. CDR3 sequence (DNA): TGTGCCAGCAGTGAAGGGGGCCAGGGTCACGGAAACACCATATATTTT.

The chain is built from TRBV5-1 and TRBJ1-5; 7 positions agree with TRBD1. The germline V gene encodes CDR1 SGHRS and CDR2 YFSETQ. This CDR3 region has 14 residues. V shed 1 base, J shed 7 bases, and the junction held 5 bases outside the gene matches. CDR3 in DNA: TGCGCCAGCAGCTTGAATGGACAGGACCAGCCCCAGCATTTT. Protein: CASSLNGQDQPQHF.

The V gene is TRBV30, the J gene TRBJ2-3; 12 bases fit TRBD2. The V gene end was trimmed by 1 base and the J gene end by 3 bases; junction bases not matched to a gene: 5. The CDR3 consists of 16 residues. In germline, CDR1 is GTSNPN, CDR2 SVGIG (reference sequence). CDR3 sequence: CAWSGAGTSGTDTQYF. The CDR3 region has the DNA TGTGCCTGGAGTGGGGCCGGGACTAGCGGGACAGATACGCAGTATTTT.

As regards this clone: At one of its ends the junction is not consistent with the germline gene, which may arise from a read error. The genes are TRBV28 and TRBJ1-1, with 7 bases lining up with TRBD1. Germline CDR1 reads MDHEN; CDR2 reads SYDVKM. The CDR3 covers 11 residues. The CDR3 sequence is CASSTTLQGLF. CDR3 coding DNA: TGTGCCAGCAGTACCACCTTACAGGGGCTTTTT.

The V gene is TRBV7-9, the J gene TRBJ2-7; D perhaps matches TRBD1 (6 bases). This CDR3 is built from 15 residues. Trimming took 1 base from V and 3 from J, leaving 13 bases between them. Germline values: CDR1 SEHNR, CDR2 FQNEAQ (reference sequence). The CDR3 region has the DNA TGTGCCAGCAGCTTAGGGGCAGGGGTAGACTACGAGCAGTACTTC. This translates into CASSLGAGVDYEQYF.

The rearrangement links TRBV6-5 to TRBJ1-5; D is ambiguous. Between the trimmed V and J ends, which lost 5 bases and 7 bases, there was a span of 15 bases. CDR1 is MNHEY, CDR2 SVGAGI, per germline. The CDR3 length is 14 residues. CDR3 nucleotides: TGTGCCAGCAGTCTTCAGGAGGACCGACAGCCCCAGCATTTT. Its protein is CASSLQEDRQPQHF.

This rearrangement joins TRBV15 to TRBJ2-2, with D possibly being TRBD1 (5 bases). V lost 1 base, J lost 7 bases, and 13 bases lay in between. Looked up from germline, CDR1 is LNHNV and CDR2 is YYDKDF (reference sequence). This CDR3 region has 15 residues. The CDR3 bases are TGTGCCACCAGCAGAGGGAAGGGGATTGGCGGGGAGCTGTTTTTT. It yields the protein CATSRGKGIGGELFF.

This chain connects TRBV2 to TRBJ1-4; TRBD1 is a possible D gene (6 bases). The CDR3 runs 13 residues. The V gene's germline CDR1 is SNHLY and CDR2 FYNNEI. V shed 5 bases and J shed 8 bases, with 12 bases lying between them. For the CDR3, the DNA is TGTGCCAGCAGTCCCGGGACATACGAAAAACTGTTTTTT. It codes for CASSPGTYEKLFF. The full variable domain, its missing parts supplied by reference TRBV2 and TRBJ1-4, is EPEVTQTPSHQVTQMGQEVILRCVPISNHLYFYWYRQILGQKVEFLVSFYNNEISEKSEIFDDQFSVERPDGSNFTLKIRSTKLEDSAMYFCASSPGTYEKLFFGSGTQLSVL.

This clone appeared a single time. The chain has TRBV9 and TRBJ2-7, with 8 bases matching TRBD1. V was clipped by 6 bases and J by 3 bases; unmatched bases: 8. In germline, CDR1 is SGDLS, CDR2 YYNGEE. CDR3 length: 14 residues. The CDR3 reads CASTPGQADYEQYF. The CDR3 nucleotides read TGTGCCAGCACGCCGGGACAGGCCGACTACGAGCAGTACTTC.

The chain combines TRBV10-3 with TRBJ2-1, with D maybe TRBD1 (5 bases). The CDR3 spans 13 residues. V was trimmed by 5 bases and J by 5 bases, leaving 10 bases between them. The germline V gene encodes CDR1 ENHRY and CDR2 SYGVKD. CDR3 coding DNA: TGTGCCATCAGTAAGACAGACGACAATGAGCAGTTCTTC. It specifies CAISKTDDNEQFF.

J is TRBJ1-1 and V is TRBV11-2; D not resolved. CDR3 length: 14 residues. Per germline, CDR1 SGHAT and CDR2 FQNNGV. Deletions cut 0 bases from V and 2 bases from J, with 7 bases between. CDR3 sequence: CASSLDIPNTEAFF. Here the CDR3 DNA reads TGTGCCAGCAGCTTAGATATCCCTAACACTGAAGCTTTCTTT.

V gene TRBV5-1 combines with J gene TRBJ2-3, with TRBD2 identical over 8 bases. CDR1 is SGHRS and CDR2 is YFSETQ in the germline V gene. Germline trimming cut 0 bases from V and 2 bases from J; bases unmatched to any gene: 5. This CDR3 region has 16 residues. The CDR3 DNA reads TGCGCCAGCAGCTTGGGAACGGGAGGGATCACAGATACGCAGTATTTT. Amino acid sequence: CASSLGTGGITDTQYF. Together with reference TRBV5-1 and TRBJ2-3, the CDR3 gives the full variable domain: KAGVTQTPRYLIKTRGQQVTLSCSPISGHRSVSWYQQTPGQGLQFLFEYFSETQRNKGNFPGRFSGRQFSNSRSEMNVSTLELGDSALYLCASSLGTGGITDTQYFGPGTRLTVL.

The chain's CDR3 is CASIPASGAQETQYF. The CDR3 DNA reads as TGTGCCAGCATCCCGGCTAGCGGTGCCCAAGAGACCCAGTACTTC. J is TRBJ2-5 and V is TRBV6-5; TRBD2 aligns across 7 bases. The CDR3 extends over 15 amino acids. The junction had 9 bases not matched to a gene; V was cut back by 7 bases and J by 1 base. Germline lookup yields CDR1 MNHEY and CDR2 SVGAGI.

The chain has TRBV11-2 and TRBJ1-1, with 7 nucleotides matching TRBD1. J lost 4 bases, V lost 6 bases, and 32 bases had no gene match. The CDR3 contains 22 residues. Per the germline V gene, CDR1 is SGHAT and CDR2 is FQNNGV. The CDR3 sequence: CASSTPLGPDRTVAGWATEAFF. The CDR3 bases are TGTGCCAGCAGTACTCCCCTAGGGCCGGACAGGACGGTTGCGGGGTGGGCCACTGAAGCTTTCTTT.